The rows below give T cell receptor beta chains drawn from one sample of a study of technical replicates of blood from a few donors. Assay: immunoSEQ multiplex PCR; the TCRdb copy retains only in-frame clones and omits some. The table lists 100,000 or so clones, around 96% of them singletons. Sequencing used T cells isolated from PBMCs. Every receptor here comes from a human donor in good health. CDR3s include the opening cysteine and the closing phenylalanine or tryptophan. A D gene is named only where the DNA matches it firmly. A clone size is listed for some rows: how often the clone was seen (once, few, many), or a class if it is expanded.

v_gene: TRBV27
d_gene: TRBD2
j_gene: TRBJ2-5
abundance: once
CDR3nt: TGTGCCAGCGCCAAAGGGAGGGAACCGGCCCAGTACTTC
CDR3aa: CASAKGREPAQYF

v_gene: TRBV10-1
d_gene: -
j_gene: TRBJ1-1
abundance: -
CDR3nt: TGCGCCAGCAGTGCACAGAACACTGAAGCTTTCTTT
CDR3aa: CASSAQNTEAFF

v_gene: TRBV29-1
d_gene: TRBD1
j_gene: TRBJ2-7
abundance: -
CDR3nt: TGCAGCGCGTGGGACAGGCTCAACGAGCAGTACTTC
CDR3aa: CSAWDRLNEQYF

v_gene: TRBV6-5
d_gene: -
j_gene: TRBJ1-2
abundance: -
CDR3nt: TGTGCCAGCAGCGCAACAGGGAACTATGGCTACACCTTC
CDR3aa: CASSATGNYGYTF

v_gene: TRBV11-2
d_gene: TRBD2
j_gene: TRBJ2-4
abundance: -
CDR3nt: TGTGCCAGCAGCTTACTTTCGGCTAGCGGGAGGGGAAACATTCAGTACTTC
CDR3aa: CASSLLSASGRGNIQYF

v_gene: TRBV5-4
d_gene: -
j_gene: TRBJ2-5
abundance: -
CDR3nt: TGTGCCAGCAGCATTCACGGGTACCCCCAAGAGACCCAGTACTTC
CDR3aa: CASSIHGYPQETQYF

v_gene: TRBV6-4
d_gene: -
j_gene: TRBJ1-1
abundance: -
CDR3nt: TGTGCCAGCAGTGAATCGGGGATCACTGAAGCTTTCTTT
CDR3aa: CASSESGITEAFF

v_gene: TRBV19
d_gene: -
j_gene: TRBJ2-2
abundance: -
CDR3nt: TGTGCCAGTAGTTCGGCTAGCGAGAACACCGGGGAGCTGTTTTTT
CDR3aa: CASSSASENTGELFF

v_gene: TRBV6-1
d_gene: TRBD2
j_gene: TRBJ2-5
abundance: -
CDR3nt: TGTGCCAGCAGTGAGGGGAGGGTTAGGGGGACCCAGTACTTC
CDR3aa: CASSEGRVRGTQYF

v_gene: TRBV6-1
d_gene: TRBD2
j_gene: TRBJ2-1
abundance: -
CDR3nt: TGTGCCAGCAGTGAAACTAGCGGGAGCTACAATGAGCAGTTCTTC
CDR3aa: CASSETSGSYNEQFF

v_gene: TRBV6-1
d_gene: -
j_gene: TRBJ2-1
abundance: -
CDR3nt: TGTGCCTCGGAGACCTACAATGAGCAGTTCTTC
CDR3aa: CASETYNEQFF

v_gene: TRBV6-1
d_gene: -
j_gene: TRBJ2-6
abundance: once
CDR3nt: TGTGCCAGCAGTGAAGGGGGACTGAGCTCTGGGGCCAACGTCCTGACTTTC
CDR3aa: CASSEGGLSSGANVLTF

v_gene: TRBV19
d_gene: -
j_gene: TRBJ2-7
abundance: -
CDR3nt: TGTGCCAGTAGTACCCAGTACGGACTCGAGCAGTACTTC
CDR3aa: CASSTQYGLEQYF

v_gene: TRBV9
d_gene: -
j_gene: TRBJ1-3
abundance: -
CDR3nt: TGTGCCAGCAGCGGCGGGGGGACTGGAAACACCATATATTTT
CDR3aa: CASSGGGTGNTIYF

v_gene: TRBV11-3
d_gene: -
j_gene: TRBJ1-4
abundance: -
CDR3nt: TGTGCCAGCAGCTTAGACAGGGGAGAAAAACTGTTTTTT
CDR3aa: CASSLDRGEKLFF

v_gene: TRBV28
d_gene: -
j_gene: TRBJ2-7
abundance: -
CDR3nt: TGTGCCAGCAGTTTAGGCGGGTACCACTCCTACGAGCAGTACTTC
CDR3aa: CASSLGGYHSYEQYF

v_gene: TRBV5-5
d_gene: -
j_gene: TRBJ1-1
abundance: -
CDR3nt: TGTGCCAGCAGCTGGGGGACATCCTTGAACACTGAAGCTTTCTTT
CDR3aa: CASSWGTSLNTEAFF

v_gene: TRBV6-4
d_gene: -
j_gene: TRBJ2-1
abundance: -
CDR3nt: TGTGCCAGCAGTGCAGGGGTCCACAATGAGCAGTTCTTC
CDR3aa: CASSAGVHNEQFF

v_gene: TRBV5-1
d_gene: TRBD1
j_gene: TRBJ2-2
abundance: once
CDR3nt: TGCGCCAGCAGCTTGAGGACAGGGCCGAACACCGGGGAGCTGTTTTTT
CDR3aa: CASSLRTGPNTGELFF

v_gene: TRBV9
d_gene: -
j_gene: TRBJ1-2
abundance: -
CDR3nt: TGTGCCAGCAGCGTATACTCAGGGCCCTTGTATGGCTACACCTTC
CDR3aa: CASSVYSGPLYGYTF

v_gene: TRBV10-3
d_gene: -
j_gene: TRBJ2-5
abundance: -
CDR3nt: TGTGCCATCAGTGAGTCGATTACAGGAATGGTGACCCAGTACTTC
CDR3aa: CAISESITGMVTQYF

v_gene: TRBV13
d_gene: -
j_gene: TRBJ1-2
abundance: -
CDR3nt: TGTGCCAGCAGCTTAGGATCGGGACATAGCCCCAGTCGGGGCTACACCTTC
CDR3aa: CASSLGSGHSPSRGYTF

v_gene: TRBV7-3
d_gene: TRBD2
j_gene: TRBJ2-1
abundance: -
CDR3nt: TGTGCCAGCAGCTTAGTAGGTAGCGGGAGTTACGATGAGCAGTTCTTC
CDR3aa: CASSLVGSGSYDEQFF

v_gene: TRBV10-2
d_gene: -
j_gene: TRBJ2-5
abundance: -
CDR3nt: TGCGCCAGCAGTGAGTCTAGCGAGAGGCGAGAGTACTTC
CDR3aa: CASSESSERREYF

v_gene: TRBV11-2
d_gene: TRBD2
j_gene: TRBJ2-3
abundance: -
CDR3nt: TGTGCCAGCAGCGCCGGGGGGGATACGCAGTATTTT
CDR3aa: CASSAGGDTQYF

v_gene: TRBV7-3
d_gene: -
j_gene: TRBJ1-2
abundance: -
CDR3nt: TGTGCCAGCAGCTTCGCGGGTTCATCGTTCTATGGCTACACCTTC
CDR3aa: CASSFAGSSFYGYTF

v_gene: TRBV7-2
d_gene: -
j_gene: TRBJ1-1
abundance: once
CDR3nt: TGTGCCAGCAGCTTAGTTGTAGCGCAGAATGAAGCTTTCTTT
CDR3aa: CASSLVVAQNEAFF

v_gene: TRBV6-5
d_gene: -
j_gene: TRBJ2-7
abundance: -
CDR3nt: TGTGCCAGCAAAGTAGCTGCTACCTCCTACGAGCAGTACTTC
CDR3aa: CASKVAATSYEQYF

v_gene: TRBV7-9
d_gene: -
j_gene: TRBJ2-3
abundance: -
CDR3nt: TGTGCCAGCAGCTTAGCCGGCACCCGGGGAGATACGCAGTATTTT
CDR3aa: CASSLAGTRGDTQYF

v_gene: TRBV10-3
d_gene: -
j_gene: TRBJ2-5
abundance: once
CDR3nt: TGTGCCATACAGGGTGAAGAGACCCAGTACTTC
CDR3aa: CAIQGEETQYF

v_gene: TRBV7-3
d_gene: TRBD2
j_gene: TRBJ2-1
abundance: -
CDR3nt: TGTGCCAGCAGCGCCCCGGGACTAGTTTCCAATGAGCAGTTCTTC
CDR3aa: CASSAPGLVSNEQFF

v_gene: TRBV25-1
d_gene: -
j_gene: TRBJ1-1
abundance: -
CDR3nt: TGTGCCAGCAGTGAACGTAGCATAGCTTTCTTT
CDR3aa: CASSERSIAFF

v_gene: TRBV29-1
d_gene: -
j_gene: TRBJ1-1
abundance: -
CDR3nt: TGCAGCGTTGGACAGATAGATCACGACGCTTTCTTT
CDR3aa: CSVGQIDHDAFF

v_gene: TRBV28
d_gene: -
j_gene: TRBJ2-1
abundance: -
CDR3nt: TGTGCCACCCTAGCTGAGTCCTACAATGAGCAGTTCTTC
CDR3aa: CATLAESYNEQFF

v_gene: TRBV27
d_gene: -
j_gene: TRBJ2-6
abundance: -
CDR3nt: TGTGCCAGCAGTTTGGGACACTCTGGGGCCAACGTCCTGACTTTC
CDR3aa: CASSLGHSGANVLTF

v_gene: TRBV27
d_gene: -
j_gene: TRBJ2-7
abundance: -
CDR3nt: TGTGCCAGCAGTTCTACAGCTTATTCCTACGAGCAGTACTTC
CDR3aa: CASSSTAYSYEQYF

v_gene: TRBV10-2
d_gene: TRBD2
j_gene: TRBJ2-7
abundance: -
CDR3nt: TGCGCCAGCAGATATACTAGCGGGAGCTACGAGCAGTACTTC
CDR3aa: CASRYTSGSYEQYF

v_gene: TRBV25-1
d_gene: -
j_gene: TRBJ1-1
abundance: -
CDR3nt: TGTGCCAGCAGTTCCCATTCCGGGGGGGCAGGTATTACTGAAGCTTTCTTT
CDR3aa: CASSSHSGGAGITEAFF

v_gene: TRBV5-1
d_gene: -
j_gene: TRBJ2-3
abundance: -
CDR3nt: TGCGCCAGCAGCACGGACATAACAGATACGCAGTATTTT
CDR3aa: CASSTDITDTQYF

v_gene: TRBV28
d_gene: -
j_gene: TRBJ1-2
abundance: -
CDR3nt: TGTGCCAGCAGTCCTGGGGCAGAAAACTATGGCTACACCTTC
CDR3aa: CASSPGAENYGYTF